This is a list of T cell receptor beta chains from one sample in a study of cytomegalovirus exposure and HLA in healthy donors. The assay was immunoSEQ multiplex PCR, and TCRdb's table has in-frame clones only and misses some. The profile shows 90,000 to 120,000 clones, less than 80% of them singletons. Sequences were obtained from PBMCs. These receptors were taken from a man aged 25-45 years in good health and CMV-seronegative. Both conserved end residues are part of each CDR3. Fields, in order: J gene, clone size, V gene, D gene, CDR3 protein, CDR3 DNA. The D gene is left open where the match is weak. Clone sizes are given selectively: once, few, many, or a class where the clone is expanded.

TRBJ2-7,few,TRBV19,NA,CASSTAGRSEQYF,TGTGCCAGTAGTACAGCAGGGAGGTCGGAGCAGTACTTC
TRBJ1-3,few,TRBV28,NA,CASSLGPAAGRKGNTIYF,TGTGCCAGCAGTTTAGGTCCCGCTGCGGGCCGAAAGGGAAACACCATATATTTT
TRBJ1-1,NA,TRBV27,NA,CASSFDSSSSEAFF,TGTGCCAGCAGTTTTGACAGCTCCTCCTCTGAAGCTTTCTTT
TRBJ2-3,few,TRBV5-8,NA,CAGLTMGGTDTQYF,TGTGCCGGACTTACGATGGGCGGCACAGATACGCAGTATTTT
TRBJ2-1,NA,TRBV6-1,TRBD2,CASSRTSGEYNEQFF,TGTGCCAGCAGTAGGACTAGCGGGGAGTACAATGAGCAGTTCTTC
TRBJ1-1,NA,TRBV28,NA,CASMRGGSNTEAFF,TGTGCCAGCATGAGAGGGGGTTCGAACACTGAAGCTTTCTTT
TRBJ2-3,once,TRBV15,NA,CATSRDAPGQSTDTQYF,TGTGCCACCAGCAGAGATGCCCCAGGGCAAAGCACAGATACGCAGTATTTT
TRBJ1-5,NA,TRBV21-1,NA,CASTKGCPRAKVNQPQHF,TGTGCCAGCACCAAAGGGTGTCCGCGCGCTAAAGTCAATCAGCCCCAGCATTTT
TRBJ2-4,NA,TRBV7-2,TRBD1,CASSLGQGENIQYF,TGTGCCAGCAGCCTGGGACAGGGGGAAAACATTCAGTACTTC
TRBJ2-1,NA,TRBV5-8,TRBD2,CASSLGTSGATHNEQFF,TGTGCCAGCAGCTTGGGGACTAGCGGGGCTACTCACAATGAGCAGTTCTTC
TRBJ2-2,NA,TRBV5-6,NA,CASSSGTANTGELFF,TGTGCCAGCAGCTCCGGGACTGCGAACACCGGGGAGCTGTTTTTT
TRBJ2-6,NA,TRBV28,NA,CASSLFGSGANVLTF,TGTGCCAGCAGTTTATTCGGCTCTGGGGCCAACGTCCTGACTTTC
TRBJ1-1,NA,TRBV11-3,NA,CASSLSFPGYRAFF,TGTGCCAGCAGCCTTTCTTTCCCAGGGTATCGAGCTTTCTTT
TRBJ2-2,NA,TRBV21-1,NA,CASTQREGLWTGELFF,TGTGCCAGCACCCAAAGGGAGGGCCTTTGGACCGGGGAGCTGTTTTTT
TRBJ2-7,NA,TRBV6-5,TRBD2,CASSYVSSGEQYF,TGTGCCAGCAGTTACGTCTCTAGCGGCGAGCAGTACTTC
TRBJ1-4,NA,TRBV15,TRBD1,CATSRGDRVELFF,TGTGCCACCAGCAGAGGCGACAGGGTGGAACTGTTTTTT
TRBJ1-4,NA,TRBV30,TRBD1,CAWSGGDRGATNEKLFF,TGTGCCTGGAGTGGGGGGGACAGGGGGGCAACTAATGAAAAACTGTTTTTT
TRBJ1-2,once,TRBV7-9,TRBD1,CASSRSYSGSSTGRNGYTF,TGCGCCAGCAGCCGTTCCTATTCCGGATCATCGACAGGGAGAAATGGCTACACCTTC
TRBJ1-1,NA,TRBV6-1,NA,CASSVVLMNTEAFF,TGTGCCAGCAGTGTAGTACTGATGAACACTGAAGCTTTCTTT
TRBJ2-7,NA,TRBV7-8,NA,CASSLATGRETYEQYF,TGTGCCAGCAGCTTAGCGACGGGACGGGAGACCTACGAGCAGTACTTC
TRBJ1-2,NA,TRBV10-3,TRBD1,CASSYSSQGAGGYTF,TGTGCCAGCAGTTACTCGTCCCAGGGGGCGGGCGGCTACACCTTC
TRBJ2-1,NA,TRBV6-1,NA,CASSEDSRTFF,TGTGCCAGCAGTGAGGACAGCAGGACGTTCTTC
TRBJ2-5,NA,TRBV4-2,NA,CASSQVQVNRLETQYF,TGTGCCAGCAGCCAAGTACAGGTCAACCGCCTGGAGACCCAGTACTTC
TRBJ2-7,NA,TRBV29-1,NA,CSVETANYEQYF,TGCAGCGTTGAAACAGCCAACTACGAGCAGTACTTC
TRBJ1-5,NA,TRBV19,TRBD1,CASSLTGDNQPQHF,TGTGCCAGTAGTTTGACAGGGGACAATCAGCCCCAGCATTTT
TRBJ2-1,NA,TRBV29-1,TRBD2,CSVEKLAGYNEQFF,TGCAGCGTTGAAAAACTAGCGGGCTACAATGAGCAGTTCTTC
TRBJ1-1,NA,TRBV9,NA,CASSGGNGFKAFF,TGTGCCAGCAGCGGAGGGAACGGATTTAAAGCTTTCTTT
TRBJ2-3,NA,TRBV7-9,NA,CASFRRGPTDTQYF,TGTGCCAGCTTCAGGCGGGGCCCCACAGATACGCAGTATTTT
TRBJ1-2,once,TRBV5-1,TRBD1,CASTETGGYGYTF,TGCGCCAGCACCGAGACAGGGGGCTATGGCTACACCTTC
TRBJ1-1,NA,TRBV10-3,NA,CAISEDRNFEAFF,TGTGCCATCAGTGAGGACAGGAACTTTGAAGCTTTCTTT
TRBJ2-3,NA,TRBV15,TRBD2,CATSRAGLAVDTQYF,TGTGCCACCAGCAGAGCGGGACTAGCGGTAGATACGCAGTATTTT
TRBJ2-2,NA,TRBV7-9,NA,CASSVGAVLTGELFF,TGTGCCAGCAGCGTGGGAGCCGTGTTGACCGGGGAGCTGTTTTTT
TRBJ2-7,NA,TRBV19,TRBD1,CASRRDRDIHEQYF,TGTGCCAGTCGTCGGGACAGGGACATCCACGAGCAGTACTTC
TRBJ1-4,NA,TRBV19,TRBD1,CASSIIGGTEKLFF,TGTGCCAGTAGTATTATAGGGGGCACTGAAAAACTGTTTTTT
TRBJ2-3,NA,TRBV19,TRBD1,CASGPGTGGPDTQYF,TGTGCCAGTGGCCCCGGGACAGGGGGCCCAGATACGCAGTATTTT
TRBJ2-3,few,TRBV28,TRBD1,CASSFNRGTGANTDTQYF,TGTGCCAGCAGTTTTAATAGGGGTACAGGGGCAAACACAGATACGCAGTATTTT